These 3 T cell receptor beta chains share one sample of origin, sequenced in a study of CD8+ T cells in alopecia areata. RNA was extracted and reverse transcribed into cDNA as the sequencing template. Profiling relied on immunoSEQ multiplex PCR, and the TCRdb table lists in-frame clones only, not all of them. The sample includes over 150,000 clones, roughly 50% of them seen just once. Treatment of the sample: oral pan-JAK inhibitor, 5-10 mg twice daily. This specimen was CD8+ T cells sorted from blood, taken at week 24, from a patient treated with tofacitinib. The receptors shown here come from a human donor with alopecia areata.

This clone was picked up a small number of times. This chain connects TRBV5-4 to TRBJ2-7, with a possible D match to TRBD1 (6 bases). Trimming stripped 6 bases from V and 5 bases from J, with 18 bases between. This CDR3 region has 14 residues. The germline gives CDR1 SGHNT, CDR2 YYREEE (reference sequence). CDR3 sequence reads: CASNDYRVGDEQYF. DNA for the CDR3: TGTGCCAGCAACGACTACAGGGTTGGGGACGAGCAGTACTTC.

This chain links TRBV29-1 with TRBJ2-7; D is possibly TRBD1 (5 bases). The V gene lost 6 bases and the J gene lost 7 bases, with 13 bases spanning the gap. From germline, CDR1 is SQVTM and CDR2 ANQGSEA. CDR3 length: 11 residues. The CDR3 bases are TGCAGCGTCGAATTAGGACAAGAGCAGTACTTC. This sequence encodes CSVELGQEQYF.

The chain has TRBV14 and TRBJ2-4; 7 bases are a match to TRBD2. This CDR3 comprises 15 residues. Germline CDR1 and CDR2: SGHDN and FVKESK. Trimming at V came to 0 bases and at J to 7 bases, leaving 6 bases not matched to a gene. In DNA, the CDR3 is TGTGCCAGCAGCCAAGAAAGCGGGGACTCGAACATTCAGTACTTC. It encodes CASSQESGDSNIQYF.